This paragraph reports one T cell receptor (beta chain). These data are taken from a study of blood T cell repertoires in COVID-19. Some clones are missing from TCRdb's copy, which holds only in-frame ones; the method was immunoSEQ multiplex PCR. This table has about 190,000 clones, approximately 86% appearing once. Source material: peripheral blood. The TCR originated in an elderly woman with active or convalescent COVID-19.

Here the CDR3 reads CASSPGTVNSPLHF. CDR3 nucleotide sequence: TGTGCCAGCAGCCCAGGGACAGTAAATTCACCCCTCCACTTT. The chain combines TRBV9 with TRBJ1-6; TRBD1 aligns across 7 bases. Trimming cost V 4 bases and J 7 bases; bases outside gene matches: 5. This CDR3 has 14 amino acids. CDR1 is SGDLS and CDR2 is YYNGEE in the germline V gene.